This T cell receptor beta chain was obtained from a study of spatial heterogeneity in lung cancer. Study background: Unique TCR and UMI combinations averaged more than ten appearances each in raw reads.

The CDR3 covers 12 residues. CDR1 and CDR2 (germline): MNHNY, SVGAGI (reference sequence). V lost 6 bases and J lost 6, with 12 bases in between. There are many counts of this clonotype. Time point in this sample: sample taken at primary tumor resection. One entry per CDR3 protein results from TCRdb running MiXCR on the 5' RACE reads. Of about 38,000 distinct CDR3 sequences in the sample, roughly 4.9% are singletons; the top ten hold 20% to 30%. This clonotype was sampled from a female donor with early-stage non-small cell lung cancer. This sample comprised PBMCs, obtained at surgery. The chain links TRBV6-6 to TRBJ2-7; D gene ambiguous. CDR3 nucleotides: TGTGCCAGCAGCCGACCCTACTCCGAGCAGTACTTC. This codes for CASSRPYSEQYF.